This T cell receptor (beta chain) was retrieved from a study of PD-1 blockade in classical Hodgkin lymphoma. On this clone itself: Its antigen is not known.

Study-level findings and limits: Partial responders and progressors had significantly lower baseline TCR diversity. With respect to the repertoire differences, their causes, possibly disease activity or prior therapy, remain undefined. Those starting nivolumab under 1 year post-ASCT were excluded.

Every one of the patients relapsed after autologous stem cell transplantation (brentuximab vedotin exposure was variable). This CDR3 region has 13 residues. V gave up 2 bases and J gave up 6 bases, with 10 bases separating them. The germline CDR1 and CDR2 sequences are MDHEN and SYDVKM. Assay: immunoSEQ multiplex PCR; the TCRdb copy retains only in-frame clones and omits some. The sample has some 96,000 clones, about four fifths seen once. V is TRBV28 and J is TRBJ1-1; D is uncertain. The TCR originated in a human donor with classical Hodgkin lymphoma. The sample here was peripheral blood mononuclear cells (PBMCs), taken before the second cycle of nivolumab. CDR3: CASSLPFFSEAFF. In DNA form, the CDR3 reads TGTGCCAGCAGTTTACCTTTCTTTTCTGAAGCTTTCTTT.